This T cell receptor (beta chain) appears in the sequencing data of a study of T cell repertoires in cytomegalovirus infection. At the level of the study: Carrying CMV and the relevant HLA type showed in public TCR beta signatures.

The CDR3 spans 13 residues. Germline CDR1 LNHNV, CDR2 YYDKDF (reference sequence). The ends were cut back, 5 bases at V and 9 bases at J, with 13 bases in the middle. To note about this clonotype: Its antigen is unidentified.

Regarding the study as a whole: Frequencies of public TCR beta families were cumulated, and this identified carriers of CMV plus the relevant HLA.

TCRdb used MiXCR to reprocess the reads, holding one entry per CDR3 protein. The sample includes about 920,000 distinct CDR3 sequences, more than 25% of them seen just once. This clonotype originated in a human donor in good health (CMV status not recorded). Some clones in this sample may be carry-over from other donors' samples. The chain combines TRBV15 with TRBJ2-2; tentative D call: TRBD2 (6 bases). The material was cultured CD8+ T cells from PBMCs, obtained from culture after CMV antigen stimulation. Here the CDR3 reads CATSLGLRRELFF. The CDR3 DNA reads TGTGCCACCAGCTTAGGACTAAGGCGGGAGCTGTTTTTT. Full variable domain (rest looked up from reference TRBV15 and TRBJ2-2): DAMVIQNPRYQVTQFGKPVTLSCSQTLNHNVMYWYQQKSSQAPKLLFHYYDKDFNNEADTPDNFQSRRPNTSFCFLDIRSPGLGDTAMYLCATSLGLRRELFFGEGSRLTVL.